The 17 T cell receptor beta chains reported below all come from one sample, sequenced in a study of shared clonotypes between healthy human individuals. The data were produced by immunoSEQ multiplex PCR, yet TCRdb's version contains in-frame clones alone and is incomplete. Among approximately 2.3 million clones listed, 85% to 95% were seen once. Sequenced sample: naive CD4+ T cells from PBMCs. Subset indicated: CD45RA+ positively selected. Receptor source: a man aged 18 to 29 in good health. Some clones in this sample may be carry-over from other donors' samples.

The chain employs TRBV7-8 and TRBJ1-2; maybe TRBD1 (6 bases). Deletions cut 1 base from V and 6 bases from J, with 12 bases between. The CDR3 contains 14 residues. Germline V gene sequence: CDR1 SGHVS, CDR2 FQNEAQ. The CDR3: CASSLDRAGDGYTF. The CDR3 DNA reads TGTGCCAGCAGCTTAGACAGGGCGGGAGATGGCTACACCTTC.

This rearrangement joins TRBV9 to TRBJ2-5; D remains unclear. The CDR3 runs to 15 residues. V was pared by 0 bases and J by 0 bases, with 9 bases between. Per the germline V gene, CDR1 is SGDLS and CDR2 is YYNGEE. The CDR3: CASSVGGNHQETQYF. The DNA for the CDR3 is TGTGCCAGCAGCGTAGGAGGCAACCACCAAGAGACCCAGTACTTC.

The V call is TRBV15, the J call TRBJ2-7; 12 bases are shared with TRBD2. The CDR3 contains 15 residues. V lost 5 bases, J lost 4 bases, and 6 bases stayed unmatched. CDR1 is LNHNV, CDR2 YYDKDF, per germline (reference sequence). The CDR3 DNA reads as TGTGCCACCAGCCCCTCTCTAGCGGGAGGGTACGAGCAGTACTTC. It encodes CATSPSLAGGYEQYF. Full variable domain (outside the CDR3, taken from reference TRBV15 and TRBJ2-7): DAMVIQNPRYQVTQFGKPVTLSCSQTLNHNVMYWYQQKSSQAPKLLFHYYDKDFNNEADTPDNFQSRRPNTSFCFLDIRSPGLGDTAMYLCATSPSLAGGYEQYFGPGTRLTVT.

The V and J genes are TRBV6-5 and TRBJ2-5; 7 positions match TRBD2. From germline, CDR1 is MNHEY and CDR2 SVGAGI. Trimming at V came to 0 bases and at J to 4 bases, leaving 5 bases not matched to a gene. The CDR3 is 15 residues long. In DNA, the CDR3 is TGTGCCAGCAGTTACTCGGCGGGAGTTCCAGAGACCCAGTACTTC. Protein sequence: CASSYSAGVPETQYF.

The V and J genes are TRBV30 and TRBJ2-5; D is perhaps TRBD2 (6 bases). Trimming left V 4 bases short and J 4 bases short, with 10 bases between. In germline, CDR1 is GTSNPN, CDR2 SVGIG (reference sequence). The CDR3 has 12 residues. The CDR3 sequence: CAWNSGGETQYF. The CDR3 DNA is TGTGCCTGGAATTCCGGGGGAGAGACCCAGTACTTC.

The CDR3 here is CASSSQPNFPGTNLDTQYF. The CDR3 bases are TGTGCCAGCAGCTCCCAGCCAAACTTCCCCGGGACTAATTTAGATACGCAGTATTTT. The rearrangement joins TRBV7-6 to TRBJ2-3; the match to TRBD2 covers 7 bases. The germline CDR1 and CDR2 sequences are SGHVS and FNYEAQ. This CDR3 contains 19 residues. The trim removed 4 bases at V and 5 bases at J, leaving 21 bases unmatched.

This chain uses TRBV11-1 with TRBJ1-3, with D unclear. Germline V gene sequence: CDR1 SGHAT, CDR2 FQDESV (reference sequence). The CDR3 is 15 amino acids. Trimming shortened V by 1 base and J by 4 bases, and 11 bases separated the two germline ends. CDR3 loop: CASSLEGVYGNTIYF. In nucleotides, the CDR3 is TGTGCCAGCAGCTTAGAGGGTGTCTACGGAAACACCATATATTTT. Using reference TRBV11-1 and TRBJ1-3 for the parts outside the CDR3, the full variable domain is EAEVAQSPRYKITEKSQAVAFWCDPISGHATLYWYRQILGQGPELLVQFQDESVVDDSQLPKDRFSAERLKGVDSTLKIQPAELGDSAMYLCASSLEGVYGNTIYFGEGSWLTVV.

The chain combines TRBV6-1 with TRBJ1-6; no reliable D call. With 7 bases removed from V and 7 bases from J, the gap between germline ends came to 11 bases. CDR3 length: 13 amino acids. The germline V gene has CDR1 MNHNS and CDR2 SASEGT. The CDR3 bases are TGTGCCAGCACCCTAAGACCCAATTCACCCCTCCACTTT. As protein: CASTLRPNSPLHF.

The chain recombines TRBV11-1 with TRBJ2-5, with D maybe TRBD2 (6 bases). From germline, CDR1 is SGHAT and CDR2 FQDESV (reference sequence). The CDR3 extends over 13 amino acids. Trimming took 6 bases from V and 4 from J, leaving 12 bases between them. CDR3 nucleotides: TGTGCCAGCAGTGGAGGGAGCGCAGAGACCCAGTACTTC. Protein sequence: CASSGGSAETQYF.

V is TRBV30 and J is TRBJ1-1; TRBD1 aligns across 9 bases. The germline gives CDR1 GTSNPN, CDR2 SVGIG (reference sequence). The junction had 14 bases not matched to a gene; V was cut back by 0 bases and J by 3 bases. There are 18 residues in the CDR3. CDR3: CAWSVKQLRDRVYTEAFF. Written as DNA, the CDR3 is TGTGCCTGGAGTGTCAAACAACTACGGGACAGGGTATACACTGAAGCTTTCTTT. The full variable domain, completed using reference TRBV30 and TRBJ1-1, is SQTIHQWPATLVQPVGSPLSLECTVEGTSNPNLYWYRQAAGRGLQLLFYSVGIGQISSEVPQNLSASRPQDRQFILSSKKLLLSDSGFYLCAWSVKQLRDRVYTEAFFGQGTRLTVV.

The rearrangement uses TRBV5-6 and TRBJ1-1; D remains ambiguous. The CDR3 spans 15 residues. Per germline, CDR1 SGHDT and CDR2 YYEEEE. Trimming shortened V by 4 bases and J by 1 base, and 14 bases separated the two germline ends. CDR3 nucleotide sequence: TGTGCCAGCAGCAGTATGAGGACGAAGAACACTGAAGCTTTCTTT. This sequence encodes CASSSMRTKNTEAFF.

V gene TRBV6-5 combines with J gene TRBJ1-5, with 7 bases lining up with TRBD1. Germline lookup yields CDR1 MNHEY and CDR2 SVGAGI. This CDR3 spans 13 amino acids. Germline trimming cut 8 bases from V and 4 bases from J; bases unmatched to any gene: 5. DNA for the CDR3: TGTGCCAGCGATGACAGGGTGAATCAGCCCCAGCATTTT. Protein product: CASDDRVNQPQHF.

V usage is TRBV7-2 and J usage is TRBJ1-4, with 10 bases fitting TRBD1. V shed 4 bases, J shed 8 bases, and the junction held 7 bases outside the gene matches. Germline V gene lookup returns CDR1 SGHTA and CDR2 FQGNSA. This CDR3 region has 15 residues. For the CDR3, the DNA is TGTGCCAGCAGCTCCTCGGGACAGGGGTACGAAAAACTGTTTTTT. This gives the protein CASSSSGQGYEKLFF.

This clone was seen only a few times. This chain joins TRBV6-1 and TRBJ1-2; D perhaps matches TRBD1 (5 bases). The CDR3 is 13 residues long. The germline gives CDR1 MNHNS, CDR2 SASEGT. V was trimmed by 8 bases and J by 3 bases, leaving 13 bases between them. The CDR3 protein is CASRRDDYYGYTF. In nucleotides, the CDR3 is TGTGCCAGCCGGAGGGACGACTACTATGGCTACACCTTC.

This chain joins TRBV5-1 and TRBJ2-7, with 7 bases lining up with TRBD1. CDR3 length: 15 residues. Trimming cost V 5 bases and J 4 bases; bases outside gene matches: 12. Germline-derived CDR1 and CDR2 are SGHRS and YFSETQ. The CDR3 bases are TGCGCCAGCAGATCAGGACAGGACGAAACTTACGAGCAGTACTTC. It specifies CASRSGQDETYEQYF.

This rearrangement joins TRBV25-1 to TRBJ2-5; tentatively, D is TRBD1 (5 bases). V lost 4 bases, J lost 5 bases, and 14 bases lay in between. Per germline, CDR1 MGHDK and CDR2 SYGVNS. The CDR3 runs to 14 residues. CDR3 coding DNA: TGTGCCAGCAGTGCGTGGCAGGGCGGCGAGACCCAGTACTTC. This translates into CASSAWQGGETQYF.

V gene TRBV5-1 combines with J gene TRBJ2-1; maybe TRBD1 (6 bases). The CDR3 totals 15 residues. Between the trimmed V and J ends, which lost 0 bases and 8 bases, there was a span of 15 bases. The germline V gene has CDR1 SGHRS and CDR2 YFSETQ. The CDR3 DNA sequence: TGCGCCAGCAGCTTGGCCGAGGTGAGGGGGTATGAGCAGTTCTTC. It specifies CASSLAEVRGYEQFF.